Following are 27 T cell receptor beta chains from one sample sequenced in a study of blood T cell repertoires in COVID-19. Profiled with immunoSEQ multiplex PCR; TCRdb holds only in-frame clones, not every one. The repertoire holds tens of thousands of clones, roughly 80% seen once, with roughly 18% in the top ten. Sequencing was done on a sample of peripheral blood. Receptors originate from a man between 65 and 85 years old who had recovered from COVID-19.

At least ten counts were recorded for this clone. The V call is TRBV27, the J call TRBJ1-2; D may be TRBD1 (6 bases). V was pared by 0 bases and J by 6 bases, with 14 bases between. Looked up from germline, CDR1 is MNHEY and CDR2 is SMNVEV (reference sequence). The CDR3 spans 15 residues. Here the CDR3 reads CASSLSRGGLNGYTF. CDR3 nucleotides: TGTGCCAGCAGTTTATCCAGGGGAGGGTTAAATGGCTACACCTTC.

The chain carries TRBV3-1 (or the pseudogene TRBV3-2) and TRBJ2-3; 9 bases are a match to TRBD1. J gave up 2 bases and V 4 bases, and 10 bases lay outside the gene matches. The CDR3 sequence is 17 residues long. Germline V CDR1 and CDR2: LGHDT, YNNKEL (reference sequence). The CDR3 protein is CASSLPRDRDPTDTQYF. The CDR3 DNA follows: TGTGCCAGCAGCCTCCCCCGGGACAGGGACCCCACAGATACGCAGTATTTT.

This clone was detected a few times. This sample also contains other DNA sequences that code for the same CDR3. The chain joins TRBV19 to TRBJ1-1; 8 nucleotides agree with TRBD1. CDR1 LNHDA and CDR2 SQIVND come from the germline V gene (reference sequence). Trimming took 5 bases from V and 3 from J; bases not matched to a gene: 2. This CDR3 contains 13 residues. For the CDR3, the DNA is TGTGCCAGTAGTTCGACAGGGGACACTGAAGCTTTCTTT. It encodes CASSSTGDTEAFF.

V and J are TRBV30 and TRBJ1-5; D is unclear. V lost 2 bases and J lost 9, with 14 bases in between. The CDR3 is 13 residues long. In germline, CDR1 is GTSNPN, CDR2 SVGIG (reference sequence). CDR3 coding DNA: TGTGCCTGGAGTCCGGAGGCCCTCGGGCCCCAGCATTTT. As protein: CAWSPEALGPQHF.

The chain uses TRBV6-5 and TRBJ2-2; weak D call: TRBD1 (6 bases). Germline V gives CDR1 MNHEY, CDR2 SVGAGI. The CDR3 runs 13 residues. The V gene lost 4 bases and the J gene lost 4 bases, with 7 bases spanning the gap. The CDR3 DNA reads as TGTGCCAGCAGTTCAGGGGTCACCGGGGAGCTGTTTTTT. Translation: CASSSGVTGELFF.

The chain combines TRBV14 with TRBJ2-7; D is undetermined. CDR1 SGHDN and CDR2 FVKESK come from the germline V gene. Deletions cut 1 base from V and 2 bases from J, with 9 bases between. The CDR3 has 14 amino acids. As DNA, the CDR3 is TGTGCCAGCAGCCAAGCCAACTTCCCCTACGAGCAGTACTTC. This sequence encodes CASSQANFPYEQYF. Full variable domain (missing parts from reference TRBV14 and TRBJ2-7): EAGVTQFPSHSVIEKGQTVTLRCDPISGHDNLYWYRRVMGKEIKFLLHFVKESKQDESGMPNNRFLAERTGGTYSTLKVQPAELEDSGVYFCASSQANFPYEQYFGPGTRLTVT.

The chain couples TRBV18 to TRBJ2-1, with 7 bases that match TRBD1. V lost 4 bases to trimming and J lost 2 bases; unmatched junction nucleotides: 8. This CDR3 region has 16 residues. The germline CDR1 and CDR2 sequences are KGHSH and LQKENI. The CDR3 sequence is CASSLGTASAYNEQFF. In DNA, the CDR3 is TGTGCCAGCTCACTAGGGACAGCCTCGGCCTACAATGAGCAGTTCTTC.

This chain links TRBV5-1 with TRBJ2-1; D gene uncertain. CDR3 length: 11 amino acids. Germline V gene sequence: CDR1 SGHRS, CDR2 YFSETQ. Trimming pared 2 bases from V and 9 bases from J, leaving 6 bases between. CDR3 sequence reads: CASSFQVEQFF. The CDR3 region has the DNA TGCGCCAGCAGCTTTCAGGTTGAGCAGTTCTTC. The entire variable domain, with the rest obtained from reference TRBV5-1 and TRBJ2-1, is as follows: KAGVTQTPRYLIKTRGQQVTLSCSPISGHRSVSWYQQTPGQGLQFLFEYFSETQRNKGNFPGRFSGRQFSNSRSEMNVSTLELGDSALYLCASSFQVEQFFGPGTRLTVL.

The genes are TRBV25-1 and TRBJ1-6; 12 nucleotides align to TRBD1. Trimming at V came to 4 bases and at J to 9 bases, leaving 4 bases not matched to a gene. From germline, CDR1 is MGHDK and CDR2 SYGVNS. The CDR3 is 15 residues long. DNA of the CDR3: TGTGCCAGCAGTGCCCGGGACAGGGGGCGTTCACCCCTCCACTTT. Its protein is CASSARDRGRSPLHF.

The chain joins TRBV18 to TRBJ2-7; D uncertain. The CDR3 extends over 11 amino acids. Germline V CDR1 and CDR2: KGHSH, LQKENI. The CDR3 DNA is TGTGCGGCAGGCGCAAATTACGAGCAGTACTTC. Its protein is CAAGANYEQYF.

This chain uses TRBV11-2 with TRBJ1-2, with a tentative D call TRBD1 (6 bases). V was cut by 1 base and J by 0 bases, with 9 bases left in between. Germline-derived CDR1 and CDR2 are SGHAT and FQNNGV. The CDR3 has 15 residues. The CDR3 sequence is CASSLGTVANYGYTF. The CDR3, as DNA: TGTGCCAGCAGCTTAGGGACAGTCGCTAACTATGGCTACACCTTC.

The chain links TRBV3-1 (or the pseudogene TRBV3-2) to TRBJ1-5, with TRBD1 identical over 8 bases. This CDR3 has 13 residues. The junction had 3 bases not matched to a gene; V was cut back by 6 bases and J by 5 bases. Germline CDR1 LGHDT, CDR2 YNNKEL (reference sequence). In nucleotides, the CDR3 is TGTGCCAGCAGTCAACAGGGGGATCAGCCCCAGCATTTT. This codes for CASSQQGDQPQHF.

To note about this clone: Mismatch with germline at one junction end may stem from a read error. The chain combines TRBV23-1 with TRBJ2-7; the D is unclear. TRBV23-1 is an ORF, and what it does is uncertain. The CDR3 has 14 residues. The CDR3 DNA is TGCGCCAGCAGTGAATCTCGGTACAGCTACGAGCAGTACTTC. Translation: CASSESRYSYEQYF.

CDR3 DNA sequence: TGTGCCAGCAGCTTAGGACAGGGGGATTCCTACGAGCAGTACTTC. It specifies CASSLGQGDSYEQYF. The chain combines TRBV7-9 with TRBJ2-7, with 9 positions matching TRBD1. The CDR3 is made up of 15 amino acids. CDR1 SEHNR and CDR2 FQNEAQ come from the germline V gene (reference sequence). Trimming removed 1 base from V and 1 base from J; junction bases left unmatched: 2.

V gene TRBV11-2 combines with J gene TRBJ2-1, with 10 positions matching TRBD2. This CDR3 contains 14 residues. Trimming at V came to 5 bases and at J to 7 bases, leaving 5 bases not matched to a gene. Germline V gene sequence: CDR1 SGHAT, CDR2 FQNNGV. In DNA form, the CDR3 reads TGTGCCAGCAGCCCGCAGACTAGCGGGAATGAGCAGTTCTTC. This sequence encodes CASSPQTSGNEQFF.

The rearrangement joins TRBV6-5 to TRBJ2-7; the match to TRBD2 covers 10 bases. The germline CDR1 and CDR2 sequences are MNHEY and SVGAGI. This CDR3 spans 14 amino acids. V shed 7 bases and J 5 bases; nucleotides not matched to a gene: 8. The CDR3 nucleotides are TGTGCCAGCAACTTGGGACTAGCGAAGGACGAGCAGTACTTC. Its protein is CASNLGLAKDEQYF.

The chain has TRBV10-2 and TRBJ1-5, with 8 bases matching TRBD1. The germline CDR1 and CDR2 sequences are WSHSY and SAAADI. After removal of 4 bases from V and 5 bases from J, the junction contained 4 bases not matched to a gene. This CDR3 is 14 amino acids long. The CDR3 region has the DNA TGCGCCAGCAGTGGGGCAGGGGGCTATCAGCCCCAGCATTTT. This encodes CASSGAGGYQPQHF.

The genes are TRBV19 and TRBJ1-5; TRBD1 aligns across 9 bases. This CDR3 comprises 16 residues. Germline V lookup: CDR1 LNHDA, CDR2 SQIVND (reference sequence). The J segment lost 4 bases and the V segment lost 2 bases, leaving 6 bases of the junction unmatched. The CDR3 nucleotides are TGTGCCAGTAGTATAATCGGGACAGGGAGGAATCAGCCCCAGCATTTT. It codes for CASSIIGTGRNQPQHF.

The chain couples TRBV27 to TRBJ2-7; TRBD2 is a possible D gene (5 bases). This CDR3 comprises 13 residues. Germline CDR1 reads MNHEY; CDR2 reads SMNVEV (reference sequence). V was pared by 8 bases and J by 5 bases, with 16 bases between. CDR3 sequence (DNA): TGTGCCAGCCGAGGGATAGTGCAAGACGAGCAGTACTTC. This encodes CASRGIVQDEQYF.

The chain employs TRBV5-1 and TRBJ2-5; 13 positions match TRBD2. This CDR3 has 15 amino acids. V was pared by 4 bases and J by 5 bases, with 5 bases of the junction left unmatched. Germline lookup yields CDR1 SGHRS and CDR2 YFSETQ. This CDR3 is CASSGGLAGWETQYF. The CDR3 DNA reads as TGCGCCAGCAGCGGGGGACTAGCGGGGTGGGAGACCCAGTACTTC.

This rearrangement joins TRBV30 to TRBJ2-2; 14 bases agree with TRBD2. The junction had 9 bases not matched to a gene; V was cut back by 8 bases and J by 7 bases. CDR1 and CDR2 (germline): GTSNPN, SVGIG (reference sequence). This CDR3 has 15 residues. CDR3 nucleotide sequence: TGTGCCGGGGGACTAGCGGGAGTAGATGGCGGGGAGCTGTTTTTT. Protein: CAGGLAGVDGGELFF.

This CDR3 is CSVATGTANTGELFF. The CDR3 DNA reads as TGCAGCGTCGCCACCGGGACAGCGAACACCGGGGAGCTGTTTTTT. The rearrangement joins TRBV29-1 to TRBJ2-2, with 7 positions matching TRBD1. Germline CDR1 SQVTM, CDR2 ANQGSEA. After removal of 6 bases from V and 0 bases from J, the junction contained 7 bases not matched to a gene. The CDR3 covers 15 residues.

The chain links TRBV2 to TRBJ2-2, with D possibly being TRBD1 (5 bases). The CDR3 has 13 amino acids. Trimming took off 6 bases at V and 1 base at J, with 6 bases between the two ends. Germline V lookup: CDR1 SNHLY, CDR2 FYNNEI. CDR3 nucleotides: TGTGCCAGCAGGACAGAGAACACCGGGGAGCTGTTTTTT. It translates to CASRTENTGELFF.

The V call is TRBV27, the J call TRBJ2-1; 11 nucleotides match TRBD2. The CDR3 covers 16 residues. Trimming at V came to 7 bases and at J to 2 bases, leaving 7 bases not matched to a gene. The V gene's germline CDR1 is MNHEY and CDR2 SMNVEV (reference sequence). CDR3 sequence: CASTTVSGRAYNEQFF. CDR3 coding DNA: TGTGCCAGCACCACCGTTAGCGGGAGGGCCTACAATGAGCAGTTCTTC.

The chain uses TRBV5-5 and TRBJ1-2, with D perhaps matching TRBD1 (5 bases). The V gene lost 0 bases and the J gene lost 8 bases, with 14 bases spanning the gap. Germline loops: CDR1 SGHKS, CDR2 YYEKEE (reference sequence). CDR3 length: 14 amino acids. CDR3 nucleotide sequence: TGTGCCAGCAGCTTGGGCAGGGACTTAGGAGGCTACACCTTC. As protein: CASSLGRDLGGYTF.

The chain is built from TRBV24-1 and TRBJ2-1; TRBD2 matches 13 bases. CDR1 is KGHDR, CDR2 SFDVKD, per germline. The CDR3 has 16 residues. The trim removed 7 bases at V and 12 bases at J, leaving 14 bases unmatched. CDR3 protein: CATSPTSGRFGDPQFF. For the CDR3, the DNA is TGTGCCACCAGCCCGACTAGCGGGAGGTTTGGGGACCCGCAGTTCTTC.

This chain joins TRBV7-9 and TRBJ2-7; TRBD1 aligns across 10 bases. Looked up from germline, CDR1 is SEHNR and CDR2 is FQNEAQ (reference sequence). The CDR3 runs 14 residues. Trimming took 5 bases from V and 5 from J; bases not matched to a gene: 6. The CDR3 sequence: CASSLRDRGDEQYF. In nucleotides, the CDR3 is TGTGCCAGCAGCCTCCGGGACAGGGGCGACGAGCAGTACTTC.